This T cell receptor (beta chain) stems from a study of beta chain features in type 1 diabetes (dated 2018 in TCRdb). Regarding the complete study: No differences in mean age, gender distribution, total cell number or subset yield were found between patients and healthy donors. A total of roughly 110 million sorted cells were examined across all samples, and the number of cells per subset was strongly correlated with RNA yield. The study compared TCRB repertoires of sorted circulating CD4+ T cell subsets between recently diagnosed type 1 diabetes patients and matched healthy donors. Regulatory and stem cell-like memory subsets were isolated from only 8 patients and about eight healthy donors, whereas naive and central memory subsets came from all 28 donors.

Concerning this clone: The antigen it binds to is not known. Per-nucleotide qualities are absent, and no much larger clonotype sits a single base away.

Each donor gave one peripheral blood draw, around 100 mL on average, collected into heparinised tubes. A BD FACSAria II and a panel including CD45RO, CCR7, CD25, CD127, CD95 and CD27 were used to sort naive, central memory, regulatory and stem cell-like memory CD4+ T cells. All sorted populations exceeded 95% purity. PBMCs were isolated right away by Lymphoprep density gradient centrifugation and were stained directly, without culture. So that batch effects would be minimized, each experiment stained and sorted samples in pairs, pairing one healthy donor with one patient. The entire amount of isolated RNA was reverse transcribed using the High Capacity cDNA Reverse Transcription Kit, so the sequenced TCRB transcripts were expressed ones. Naive, central memory and regulatory T cell samples underwent deep immunoSEQ sequencing, averaging approximately 3.3 million total reads per sample. After sorted cells were lysed in RLT buffer, RNA was extracted with DNase-treated RNeasy Micro or Mini kits, with the choice depending on cell number. Each cell subset was processed separately to prevent cross-contamination, with patient and healthy donor samples processed together. TCRB sequences were amplified from cDNA with the immunoSEQ multiplex PCR, producing 87-bp fragments spanning the CDR3 region. The amplicons were sequenced using the Illumina HiSeq platform. In the authors' own workflow: PCR bias was corrected computationally using synthetic template baselines, and reads within Hamming distance 2 were collapsed, with unmergeable singletons discarded. Reads were aligned against IMGT to assign V, D and J genes, CDR3 length and insertions or deletions at six rearrangement sites. Within each subset, clonotype counts were normalized to sorted cell number, and only after that were true diversity and Gini coefficients computed with the tcR R package. The overlap coefficient, calculated on TCRB nucleotide sequences, was used to measure repertoire sharing. In TCRdb, the immuneACCESS table is reduced to in-frame sequences with V and J assigned. These tables do not hold every clone; where another copy was compared, an unresolved V gene accounts for under half, and the others remain unexplained. The DNA was the basis for D and trimming; V, J and clone size are from that table. The sample yields over 300,000 clones; approximately 9.9% were counted once. About 1% of the sample goes to the ten largest clones.

Summary of the overall study and its limitations: Shorter templates might have been favored by PCR, but patient and control samples were amplified and corrected together, so both groups would have been affected equally by any skew. Because small numbers of individuals were included in the HLA sub-analyses, any influence of HLA type on TCRB rearrangement was left unresolved. At VDJ recombination sites, type 1 diabetes patients had fewer insertions and more deleted nucleotides, which implies abnormalities in thymic rearrangement. Type 1 diabetes patients showed a moderate but significant shortening of TCRB CDR3 length in all four CD4+ subsets. Sequencing cDNA rather than genomic DNA could over-represent highly expressing activated cells, although activation and CD3 levels did not differ between groups. The naive, central memory and regulatory TCRB repertoires appeared to resemble one another more closely among patients than among healthy donors.

Per the germline V gene, SQVTM is the CDR1 and ANQGSEA is the CDR2. The trim is 6 bases for V and 7 bases for J, with a gap of 16 bases between the germline ends. The cysteine opens and the phenylalanine closes a CDR3 of 12 amino acids. Only CDR3 DNA is held: 36 bases, read in frame from base 1. The sequence is built from TRBV29-1 and TRBJ2-7, with the D call tentatively TRBD1 or TRBD2, each fitting 5 bases. Source material: central memory CD4+ T cells from blood. This clonotype was sampled from a man younger than 45 with type 1 diabetes. CDR3 region: CSVRDHRREQYF. The DNA is TGCAGCGTAAGGGACCACCGGAGAGAGCAGTACTTC.